One sample yielded the 26 T cell receptor beta chains listed below, sequenced in a study of blood T cell repertoires in COVID-19 (TCRdb year 2020). The method was the immunoSEQ multiplex PCR assay. TCRdb's version of the immuneACCESS table is confined to in-frame rearrangements and falls short of the full clone set. An unresolved V gene accounts for under half of the shortfall where checked; the remainder is of unknown origin. This sample is represented by about 210,000 clones; about 90% of them were singletons. Of the sample, under 1.5% is held by the ten largest clones. The sequenced material came from peripheral blood. These receptors all come from a man aged 25-40 years with acute or convalescent COVID-19.

This clone was recorded once. This sequence joins TRBV7-9 and TRBJ1-2; TRBD1 aligns across 8 bases. V shed 2 bases, J shed 6 bases, and the junction held 2 bases outside the gene matches. CDR3 size: 13 residues. Germline V gives CDR1 SEHNR, CDR2 FQNEAQ (reference sequence). In DNA form, the CDR3 reads TGTGCCAGCAGCTTAAACAGGGGGGATGGCTACACCTTC. Translated: CASSLNRGDGYTF. The complete variable domain, with remaining parts taken from reference TRBV7-9 and TRBJ1-2, reads DTGVSQNPRHKITKRGQNVTFRCDPISEHNRLYWYRQTLGQGPEFLTYFQNEAQLEKSRLLSDRFSAERPKGSFSTLEIQRTEQGDSAMYLCASSLNRGDGYTFGSGTRLTVV.

The chain joins TRBV4-1 to TRBJ2-7, with D possibly being TRBD2 (5 bases). The CDR3 extends over 14 amino acids. Trimming stripped 1 base from V and 2 bases from J, with 9 bases between. Germline CDR1 and CDR2: MGHRA and YSYEKL. CDR3 DNA: TGCGCCAGCAGCCAAGCCCGGGATCCCTACGAGCAGTACTTC. It encodes CASSQARDPYEQYF.

This chain connects TRBV27 to TRBJ2-3; 9 nucleotides line up with TRBD2. The CDR3 covers 16 residues. V shed 1 base and J 3 bases; nucleotides not matched to a gene: 5. CDR1 and CDR2 from the germline V gene are MNHEY and SMNVEV (reference sequence). As DNA, the CDR3 is TGTGCCAGCAGTTTATTTGCTAGCGGGAAAACAGATACGCAGTATTTT. It encodes CASSLFASGKTDTQYF.

This sequence joins TRBV5-1 and TRBJ2-2, with 7 positions matching TRBD1. The germline gives CDR1 SGHRS, CDR2 YFSETQ. V lost 4 bases, J lost 4 bases, and 10 bases stayed unmatched. This CDR3 comprises 16 residues. CDR3 DNA: TGCGCCAGCAGCCCCACTACCGGGACAGCCACCGGGGAGCTGTTTTTT. This translates into CASSPTTGTATGELFF.

V usage is TRBV2 and J usage is TRBJ2-5; TRBD2 agrees at 7 bases. Germline trimming cut 9 bases from V and 7 bases from J; bases unmatched to any gene: 11. Germline loops: CDR1 SNHLY, CDR2 FYNNEI. This CDR3 has 13 amino acids. CDR3 in amino acids: CASLVQSGGTQYF. The CDR3 bases are TGTGCCAGTCTAGTCCAATCGGGGGGGACCCAGTACTTC.

This rearrangement joins TRBV5-4 to TRBJ2-1, with TRBD1 identical over 7 bases. This CDR3 comprises 14 residues. Germline trimming cut 7 bases from V and 0 bases from J; bases unmatched to any gene: 4. CDR1 SGHNT and CDR2 YYREEE come from the germline V gene (reference sequence). In DNA, the CDR3 is TGTGCCAGCGGACAGGAGAACTCCTACAATGAGCAGTTCTTC. Protein: CASGQENSYNEQFF.

V and J are TRBV11-2 and TRBJ2-2, with 7 bases that match TRBD1. The CDR3 spans 15 residues. V was clipped by 5 bases and J by 5 bases; unmatched bases: 8. CDR1 is SGHAT, CDR2 FQNNGV, per germline. Here the CDR3 reads CASSHRQGRTGELFF. The CDR3 bases are TGTGCCAGCAGCCATCGACAGGGAAGGACCGGGGAGCTGTTTTTT.

This clone came up a few times. The junction does not match germline at one end; this may be a read error. The gene calls are TRBV19 and TRBJ1-1, with D hard to call. The CDR3 loop spans 14 amino acids. Per the germline V gene, CDR1 is LNHDA and CDR2 is SQIVND (reference sequence). The CDR3 sequence is CASNPLGGNSEAFF. CDR3 nucleotide sequence: TGTGCCAGTAACCCCCTGGGAGGGAACAGTGAAGCTTTCTTT.

The chain uses TRBV3-1 (or the pseudogene TRBV3-2) and TRBJ1-2; 7 bases align to TRBD1. CDR3 length equals 15 residues. Germline V CDR1 and CDR2: LGHDT, YNNKEL (reference sequence). V shed 0 bases, J shed 2 bases, and the junction held 3 bases outside the gene matches. For the CDR3, the DNA is TGTGCCAGCAGCCAAGATCTGACAGGGAACTATGGCTACACCTTC. It translates to CASSQDLTGNYGYTF.

J is TRBJ1-5 and V is TRBV9, with D unclear. This CDR3 spans 15 amino acids. Germline assignment: CDR1 SGDLS and CDR2 YYNGEE. Trimming cost V 0 bases and J 7 bases, with 14 bases left between them. CDR3 coding DNA: TGTGCCAGCAGCGTAGGGACGGGGTCCGGCCAGCCCCAGCATTTT. Translated, it gives CASSVGTGSGQPQHF.

This chain's CDR3 is CASSSDRNSSPLHF. The CDR3, as DNA: TGTGCCAGCAGCTCGGACAGAAACAGTTCACCCCTCCACTTT. The chain uses TRBV28 and TRBJ1-6; TRBD1 might be the D (6 bases). Deletions cut 6 bases from V and 9 bases from J, with 15 bases between. This CDR3 is built from 14 residues. Germline CDR1 reads MDHEN; CDR2 reads SYDVKM.

This chain joins TRBV28 and TRBJ2-1, with D possibly TRBD2 on 5 matching bases. The V and J ends lost 2 bases and 8 bases respectively, with 16 bases between them. There are 15 residues in the CDR3. Germline CDR1 MDHEN, CDR2 SYDVKM. In DNA, the CDR3 is TGTGCCAGCAGTTTAAGGTCTAGCATGTTCGATGAGCAGTTCTTC. Its protein is CASSLRSSMFDEQFF.

The gene calls are TRBV3-1 (or the pseudogene TRBV3-2) and TRBJ1-1, with D uncertain. Germline V lookup: CDR1 LGHDT, CDR2 YNNKEL (reference sequence). The CDR3 covers 15 residues. V was cut by 0 bases and J by 8 bases, with 16 bases left in between. The CDR3 nucleotides are TGTGCCAGCAGCCAAGATCGGCGCCAGAGGGCCGAAGCTTTCTTT. Protein sequence: CASSQDRRQRAEAFF.

The gene calls are TRBV5-4 and TRBJ2-6; TRBD2 matches 8 bases. With V trimmed by 4 bases and J by 8 bases, 11 bases remained unmatched. Germline V gene sequence: CDR1 SGHNT, CDR2 YYREEE (reference sequence). The CDR3 runs to 16 residues. CDR3 region: CASSHGGGKSSNVLTF. DNA of the CDR3: TGTGCCAGCAGCCACGGGGGGGGCAAAAGTTCCAACGTCCTGACTTTC.

The chain employs TRBV10-2 and TRBJ2-2; a weak D match, TRBD2 (5 bases). The germline V gene has CDR1 WSHSY and CDR2 SAAADI. This CDR3 has 13 residues. The V end lost 7 bases, the J end lost 6 bases, and 12 bases lay between the germline ends. CDR3 region: CASNPLASGELFF. The CDR3, as DNA: TGCGCCAGCAACCCGCTAGCTTCCGGGGAGCTGTTTTTT.

CDR3 DNA sequence: TGCGCCAGCAGCCGGGCGAGCAGCCTCCCGGGAGCAGGCTACACCTTC. It translates to CASSRASSLPGAGYTF. The rearrangement joins TRBV5-1 to TRBJ1-2; D gene unclear. The ends were cut back, 4 bases at V and 8 bases at J, with 24 bases in the middle. Germline V gene data show CDR1 as SGHRS and CDR2 as YFSETQ. The length of the CDR3 is 16 residues.

The J gene is TRBJ1-5, the V gene TRBV12-3 or TRBV12-4; 11 bases are shared with TRBD1. V lost 6 bases, J lost 6 bases, and 1 base stayed unmatched. The CDR3 runs 13 residues. CDR3 residues: CASSGQGAQPQHF. The CDR3 coding sequence is TGTGCCAGCAGCGGACAGGGGGCTCAGCCCCAGCATTTT.

In its sample, this clone was seen once. CDR3 amino acids: CASKQGAQTDTQYF. The CDR3 DNA reads TGTGCCAGCAAACAGGGGGCGCAGACAGATACGCAGTATTTT. The rearrangement uses TRBV2 and TRBJ2-3; TRBD1 agrees at 9 bases. The CDR3 is 14 residues long. Germline CDR1 SNHLY, CDR2 FYNNEI. Trimming took 7 bases from V and 3 from J; bases not matched to a gene: 5.

This sequence joins TRBV7-2 and TRBJ2-4, with TRBD2 matching 14 bases. Trimming at V came to 5 bases and at J to 12 bases, leaving 6 bases not matched to a gene. CDR1 is SGHTA, CDR2 FQGNSA, per germline. The CDR3 consists of 14 residues. CDR3 residues: CASSPGLAGESQYF. In DNA, the CDR3 is TGTGCCAGCAGCCCGGGACTAGCGGGAGAGAGTCAGTACTTC.

In this sample, this clone turned up once. The sample has other DNA sequences that encode this CDR3 too. The CDR3 sequence is CASSPGSTEAFF. CDR3 in DNA: TGTGCCAGCTCACCGGGGAGCACTGAAGCTTTCTTT. The genes are TRBV18 and TRBJ1-1; D gene ambiguous. Trimming cost V 3 bases and J 4 bases, with 6 bases left between them. Germline V CDR1 and CDR2: KGHSH, LQKENI. CDR3 length equals 12 residues.

The V call is TRBV27, the J call TRBJ2-7; TRBD2 matches at 10 bases. Germline CDR1 reads MNHEY; CDR2 reads SMNVEV (reference sequence). J lost 3 bases, V lost 7 bases, and 9 bases had no gene match. The CDR3 is 15 residues long. This CDR3 is CASTSGSSGSYEQYF. In DNA, the CDR3 is TGTGCCAGCACCTCCGGGTCTAGCGGGAGCTACGAGCAGTACTTC.

This chain uses TRBV29-1 with TRBJ2-7; 7 positions match TRBD2. This CDR3 is built from 10 residues. The germline V gene encodes CDR1 SQVTM and CDR2 ANQGSEA. J was trimmed by 7 bases and V by 4 bases; bases with no gene match: 1. The DNA of the CDR3 is TGCAGCGTTGCAGCGGGGGAGCAGTACTTC. It yields the protein CSVAAGEQYF.

The V gene is TRBV19, the J gene TRBJ1-1; TRBD1 might be the D (5 bases). Trimming removed 7 bases at V and 5 bases at J, with 20 bases between. CDR1 and CDR2 from the germline V gene are LNHDA and SQIVND (reference sequence). The CDR3 is 15 amino acids. CDR3 in DNA: TGTGCCAGTACTAAGCCCCTAGACAGACAAACTGAAGCTTTCTTT. The encoded protein is CASTKPLDRQTEAFF.

This rearrangement joins TRBV24-1 to TRBJ1-5; possible D gene TRBD1, 5 bases. The length of the CDR3 is 17 residues. The germline gives CDR1 KGHDR, CDR2 SFDVKD. Between the trimmed V and J ends, which lost 2 bases and 5 bases, there was a span of 18 bases. Here the CDR3 reads CATSDSSGNTAYQPQHF. The CDR3 bases are TGTGCCACCAGTGATTCATCAGGGAATACCGCATATCAGCCCCAGCATTTT.

The chain uses TRBV5-1 and TRBJ2-3; 8 nucleotides line up with TRBD2. After removal of 4 bases from V and 1 base from J, the junction contained 17 bases not matched to a gene. The CDR3 runs 19 residues. Per germline, CDR1 SGHRS and CDR2 YFSETQ. CDR3 amino acids: CASSLPGGGGPKRTDTQYF. DNA for the CDR3: TGCGCCAGCAGCCTCCCGGGGGGGGGAGGGCCTAAGCGCACAGATACGCAGTATTTT.

This sequence joins TRBV7-2 and TRBJ2-7, with unresolved D. This CDR3 is 14 amino acids long. The V gene lost 0 bases and the J gene lost 4 bases, with 10 bases spanning the gap. Germline assignment: CDR1 SGHTA and CDR2 FQGNSA. CDR3 nucleotide sequence: TGTGCCAGCAGCTTAGCGCTCGTCGGGTACGAGCAGTACTTC. Translation: CASSLALVGYEQYF.